These 3 T cell receptor beta chains share one sample of origin, sequenced in a study of cytomegalovirus exposure and HLA in healthy donors. Both 60 Vbeta primers and 13 Jbeta primers went into the PCR. Profiled with immunoSEQ multiplex PCR; TCRdb holds only in-frame clones, not every one. The table has approximately 150,000 clones, about four fifths seen once. Sequenced sample: PBMCs. These receptors originate from a male donor in good health and CMV-seropositive.

The rearrangement joins TRBV29-1 to TRBJ1-1; maybe TRBD1 (5 bases). CDR1 and CDR2 (germline): SQVTM, ANQGSEA. The V end lost 5 bases, the J end lost 5 bases, and 6 bases lay between the germline ends. CDR3 size: 10 residues. The DNA of the CDR3 is TGCAGCGTTCACAGGACTGAAGCTTTCTTT. Its translation is CSVHRTEAFF.

The gene calls are TRBV5-1 and TRBJ1-2; D possibly corresponds to TRBD1 (5 bases). Trimming cost V 4 bases and J 7 bases, with 17 bases left between them. This CDR3 has 14 amino acids. Germline CDR1 and CDR2: SGHRS and YFSETQ. CDR3: CASSGARSYPGYTF. DNA of the CDR3: TGCGCCAGCAGCGGGGCCAGGTCATATCCTGGCTACACCTTC.

This clone was counted once. The V gene is TRBV27, the J gene TRBJ2-5; D possibly corresponds to TRBD1 (5 bases). This CDR3 is built from 16 residues. Per germline, CDR1 MNHEY and CDR2 SMNVEV (reference sequence). The V gene lost 6 bases and the J gene lost 1 base, with 18 bases spanning the gap. CDR3 region: CASSNRWGRSQETQYF. CDR3 nucleotide sequence: TGTGCCAGCAGCAACAGGTGGGGCCGTTCCCAAGAGACCCAGTACTTC.